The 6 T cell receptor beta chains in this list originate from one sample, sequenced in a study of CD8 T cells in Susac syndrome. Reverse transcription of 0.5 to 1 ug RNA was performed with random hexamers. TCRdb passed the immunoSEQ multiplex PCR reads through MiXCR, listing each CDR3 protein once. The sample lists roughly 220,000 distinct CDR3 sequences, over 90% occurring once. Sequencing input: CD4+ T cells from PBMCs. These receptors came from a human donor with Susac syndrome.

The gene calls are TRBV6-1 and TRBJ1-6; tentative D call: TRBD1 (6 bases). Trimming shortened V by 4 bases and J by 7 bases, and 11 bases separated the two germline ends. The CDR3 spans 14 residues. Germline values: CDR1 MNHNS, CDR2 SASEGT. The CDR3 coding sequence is TGTGCCAGCAGTGTCGATCAGGGGAATTCACCCCTCCACTTT. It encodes CASSVDQGNSPLHF.

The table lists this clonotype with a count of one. The CDR3 DNA sequence: TGTGCCAGCAGCCAACTCCCCGGGAGGGCAACCACTGAAGCTTTCTTT. This translates into CASSQLPGRATTEAFF. The chain carries TRBV3-1 and TRBJ1-1; D gene uncertain. The CDR3 is 16 amino acids. Germline-derived CDR1 and CDR2 are LGHDT and YNNKEL (reference sequence). V was clipped by 2 bases and J by 4 bases, with 17 bases between them.

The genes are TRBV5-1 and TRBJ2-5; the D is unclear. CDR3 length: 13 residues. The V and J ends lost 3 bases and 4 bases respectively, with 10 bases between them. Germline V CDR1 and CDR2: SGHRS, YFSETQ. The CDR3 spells CASSSDIGETQYF. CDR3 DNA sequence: TGCGCCAGCAGCTCAGATATAGGAGAGACCCAGTACTTC.

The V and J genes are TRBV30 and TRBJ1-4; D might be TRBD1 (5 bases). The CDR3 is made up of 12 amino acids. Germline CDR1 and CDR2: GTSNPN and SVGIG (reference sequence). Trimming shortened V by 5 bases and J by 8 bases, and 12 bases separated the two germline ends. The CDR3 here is CAWERGSEKLFF. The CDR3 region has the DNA TGTGCCTGGGAACGGGGCTCGGAAAAACTGTTTTTT.

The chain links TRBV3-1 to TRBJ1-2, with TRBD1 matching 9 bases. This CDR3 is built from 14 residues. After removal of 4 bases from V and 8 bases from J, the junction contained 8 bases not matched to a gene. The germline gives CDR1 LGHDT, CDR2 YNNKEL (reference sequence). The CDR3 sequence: CASSLHRGRLGYTF. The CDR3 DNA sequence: TGTGCCAGCAGCCTACACAGGGGGCGCCTAGGCTACACCTTC.

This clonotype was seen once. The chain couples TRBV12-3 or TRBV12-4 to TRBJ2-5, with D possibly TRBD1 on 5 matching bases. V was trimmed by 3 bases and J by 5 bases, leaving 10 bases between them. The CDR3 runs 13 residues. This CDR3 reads CASSFAGRETQYF. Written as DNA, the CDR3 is TGTGCCAGCAGTTTCGCAGGGCGGGAGACCCAGTACTTC.